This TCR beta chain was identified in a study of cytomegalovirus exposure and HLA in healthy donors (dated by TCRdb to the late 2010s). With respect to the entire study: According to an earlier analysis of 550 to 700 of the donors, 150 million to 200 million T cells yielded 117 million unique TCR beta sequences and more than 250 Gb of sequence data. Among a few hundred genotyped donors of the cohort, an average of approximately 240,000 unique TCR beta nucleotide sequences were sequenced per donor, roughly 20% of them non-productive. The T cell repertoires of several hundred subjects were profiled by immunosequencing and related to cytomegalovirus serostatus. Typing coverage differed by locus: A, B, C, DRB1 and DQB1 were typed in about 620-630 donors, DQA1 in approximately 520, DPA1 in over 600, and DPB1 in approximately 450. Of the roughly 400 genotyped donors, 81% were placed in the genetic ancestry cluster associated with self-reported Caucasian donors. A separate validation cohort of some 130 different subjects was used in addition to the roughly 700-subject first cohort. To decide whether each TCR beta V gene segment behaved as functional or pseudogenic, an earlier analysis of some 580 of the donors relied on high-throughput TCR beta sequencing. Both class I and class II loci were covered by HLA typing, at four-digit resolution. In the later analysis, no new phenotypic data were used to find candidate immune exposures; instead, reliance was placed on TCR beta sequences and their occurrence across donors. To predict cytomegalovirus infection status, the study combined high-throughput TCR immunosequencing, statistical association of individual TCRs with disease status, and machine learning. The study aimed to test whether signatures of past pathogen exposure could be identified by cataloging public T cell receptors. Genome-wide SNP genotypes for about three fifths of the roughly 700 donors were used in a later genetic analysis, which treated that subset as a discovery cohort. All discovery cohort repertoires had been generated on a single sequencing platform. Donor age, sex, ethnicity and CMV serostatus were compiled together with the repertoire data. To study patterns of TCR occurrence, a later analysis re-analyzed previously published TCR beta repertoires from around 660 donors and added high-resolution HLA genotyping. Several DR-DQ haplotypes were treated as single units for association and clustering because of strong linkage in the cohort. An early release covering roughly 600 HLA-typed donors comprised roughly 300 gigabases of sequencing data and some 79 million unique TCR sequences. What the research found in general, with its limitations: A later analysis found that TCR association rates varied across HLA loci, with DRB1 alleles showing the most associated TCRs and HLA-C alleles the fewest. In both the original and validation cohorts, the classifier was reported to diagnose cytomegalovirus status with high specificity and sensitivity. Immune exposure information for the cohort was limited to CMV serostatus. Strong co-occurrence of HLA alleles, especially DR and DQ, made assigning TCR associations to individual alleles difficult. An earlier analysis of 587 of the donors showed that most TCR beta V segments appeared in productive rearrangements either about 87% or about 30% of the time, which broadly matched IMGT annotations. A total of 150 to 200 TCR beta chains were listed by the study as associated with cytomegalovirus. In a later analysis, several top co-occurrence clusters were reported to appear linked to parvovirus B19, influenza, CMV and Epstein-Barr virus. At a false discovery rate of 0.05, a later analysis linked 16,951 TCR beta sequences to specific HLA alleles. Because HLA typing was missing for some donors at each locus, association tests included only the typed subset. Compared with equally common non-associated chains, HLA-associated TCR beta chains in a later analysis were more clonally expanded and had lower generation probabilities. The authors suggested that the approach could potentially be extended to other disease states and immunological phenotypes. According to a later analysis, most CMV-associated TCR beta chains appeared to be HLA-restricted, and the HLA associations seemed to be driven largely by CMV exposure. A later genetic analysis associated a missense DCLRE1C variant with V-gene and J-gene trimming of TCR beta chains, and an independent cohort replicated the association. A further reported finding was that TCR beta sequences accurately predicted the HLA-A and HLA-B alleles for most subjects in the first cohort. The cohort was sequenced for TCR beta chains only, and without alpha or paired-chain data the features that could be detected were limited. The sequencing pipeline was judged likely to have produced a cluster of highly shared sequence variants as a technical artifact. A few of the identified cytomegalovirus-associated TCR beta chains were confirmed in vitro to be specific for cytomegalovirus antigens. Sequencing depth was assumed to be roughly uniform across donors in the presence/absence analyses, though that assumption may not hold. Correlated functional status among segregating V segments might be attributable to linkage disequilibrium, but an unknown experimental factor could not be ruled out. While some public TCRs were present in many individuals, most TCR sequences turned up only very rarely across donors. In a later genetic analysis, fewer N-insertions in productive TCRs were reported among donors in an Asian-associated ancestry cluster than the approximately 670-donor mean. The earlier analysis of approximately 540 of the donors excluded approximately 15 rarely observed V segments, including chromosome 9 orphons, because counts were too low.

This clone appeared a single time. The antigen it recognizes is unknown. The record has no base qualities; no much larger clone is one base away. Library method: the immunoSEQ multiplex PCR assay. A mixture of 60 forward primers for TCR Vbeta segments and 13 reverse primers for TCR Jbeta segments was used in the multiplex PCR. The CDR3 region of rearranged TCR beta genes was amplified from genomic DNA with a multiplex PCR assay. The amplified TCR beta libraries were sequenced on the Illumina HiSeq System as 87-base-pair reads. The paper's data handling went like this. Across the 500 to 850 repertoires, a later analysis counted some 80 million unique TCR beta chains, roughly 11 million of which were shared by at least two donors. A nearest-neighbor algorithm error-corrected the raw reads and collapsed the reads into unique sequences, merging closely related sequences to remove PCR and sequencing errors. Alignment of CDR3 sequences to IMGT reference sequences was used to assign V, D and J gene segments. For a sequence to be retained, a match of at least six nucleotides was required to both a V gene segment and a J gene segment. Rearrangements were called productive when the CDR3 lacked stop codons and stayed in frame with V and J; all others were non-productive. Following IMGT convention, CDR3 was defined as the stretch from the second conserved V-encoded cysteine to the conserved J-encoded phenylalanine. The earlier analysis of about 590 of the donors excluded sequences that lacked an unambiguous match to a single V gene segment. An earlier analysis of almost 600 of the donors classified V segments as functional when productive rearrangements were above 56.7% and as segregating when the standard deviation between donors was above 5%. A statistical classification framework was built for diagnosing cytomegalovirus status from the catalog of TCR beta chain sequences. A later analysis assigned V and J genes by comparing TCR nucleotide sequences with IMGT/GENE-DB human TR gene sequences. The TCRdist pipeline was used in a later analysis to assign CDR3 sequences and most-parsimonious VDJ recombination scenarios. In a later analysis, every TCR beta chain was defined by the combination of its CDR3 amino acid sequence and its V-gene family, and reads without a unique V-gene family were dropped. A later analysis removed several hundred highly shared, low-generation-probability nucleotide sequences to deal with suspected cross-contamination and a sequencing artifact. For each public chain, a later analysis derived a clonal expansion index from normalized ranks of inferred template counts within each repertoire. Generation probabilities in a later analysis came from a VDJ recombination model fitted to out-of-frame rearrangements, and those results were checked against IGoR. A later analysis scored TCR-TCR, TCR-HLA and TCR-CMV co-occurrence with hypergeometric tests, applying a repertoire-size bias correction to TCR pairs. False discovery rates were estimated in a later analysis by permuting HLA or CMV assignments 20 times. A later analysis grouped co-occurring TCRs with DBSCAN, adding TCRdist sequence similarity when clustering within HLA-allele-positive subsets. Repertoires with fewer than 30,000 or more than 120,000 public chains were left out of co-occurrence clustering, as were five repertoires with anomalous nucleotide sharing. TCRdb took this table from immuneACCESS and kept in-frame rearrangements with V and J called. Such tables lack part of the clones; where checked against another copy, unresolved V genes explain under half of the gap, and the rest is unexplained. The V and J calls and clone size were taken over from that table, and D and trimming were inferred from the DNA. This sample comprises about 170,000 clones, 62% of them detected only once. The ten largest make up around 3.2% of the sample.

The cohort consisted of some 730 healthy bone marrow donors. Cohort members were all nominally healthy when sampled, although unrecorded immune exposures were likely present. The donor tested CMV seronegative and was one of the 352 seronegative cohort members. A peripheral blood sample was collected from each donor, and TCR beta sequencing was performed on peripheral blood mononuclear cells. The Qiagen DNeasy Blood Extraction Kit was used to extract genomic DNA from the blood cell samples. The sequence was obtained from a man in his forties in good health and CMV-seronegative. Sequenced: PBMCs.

The CDR3 in this case is CASSPEGHYSGNTIYF. The DNA sequence is as follows: TGTGCCAGCTCACCGGAAGGCCACTACTCTGGAAACACCATATATTTT. The chain couples TRBV18 to TRBJ1-3; no D gene call is confident. Per the germline V gene, KGHSH is the CDR1 and LQKENI is the CDR2. Spanning cysteine to phenylalanine, the CDR3 consists of 16 amino acids. This entry keeps only the CDR3 DNA: 48 bases, framed from base 1. Trimming costs V 3 bases and J 0 bases, and their ends lie 12 bases apart.